These 17 T cell receptor beta chains came from one sample sequenced in a study of cytomegalovirus exposure and HLA in healthy donors. Method: immunoSEQ multiplex PCR; TCRdb's copy keeps in-frame clones and lacks some. The sample holds over 200,000 clones, 80% to 90% seen once. What was sequenced was PBMCs. The receptors derive from a woman aged 18-35 years in good health and CMV-seronegative.

Comments on this clone: The sample carries other DNA sequences with the same CDR3. The chain carries TRBV27 and TRBJ2-7; no reliable D call. Germline values: CDR1 MNHEY, CDR2 SMNVEV (reference sequence). This CDR3 is 13 amino acids long. Between the trimmed V and J ends, which lost 2 bases and 2 bases, there was a span of 7 bases. CDR3 residues: CASSLRGTYEQYF. CDR3 bases: TGTGCCAGCAGTTTACGCGGAACCTACGAGCAGTACTTC.

The rearrangement uses TRBV5-1 and TRBJ2-4; unclear D gene. V was cut by 0 bases and J by 7 bases, with 14 bases left in between. Germline V gene data show CDR1 as SGHRS and CDR2 as YFSETQ. The CDR3 has 15 amino acids. The CDR3 region is CASSLEFRGANIQYF. The CDR3 coding sequence is TGCGCCAGCAGCTTGGAATTCCGAGGCGCGAACATTCAGTACTTC.

The chain employs TRBV6-1 and TRBJ2-3; 9 bases fit TRBD2. The CDR3 contains 16 residues. Trimming at V came to 1 base and at J to 6 bases, leaving 8 bases not matched to a gene. CDR1 is MNHNS, CDR2 SASEGT, per germline. Written as DNA, the CDR3 is TGTGCCAGCAGTGAAGGTGGCGGGAGGGCCGGGGATACGCAGTATTTT. This encodes CASSEGGGRAGDTQYF.

The V gene is TRBV5-4, the J gene TRBJ1-1; 7 bases match TRBD1. With 0 bases clipped from V and 1 base from J, the junction kept 6 bases outside the gene matches. CDR1 and CDR2 from the germline V gene are SGHNT and YYREEE (reference sequence). There are 16 residues in the CDR3. The CDR3 here is CASSLGQGSGNTEAFF. The CDR3 region has the DNA TGTGCCAGCAGCTTGGGACAGGGTTCGGGGAACACTGAAGCTTTCTTT. Complete variable domain (other parts from reference TRBV5-4 and TRBJ1-1): ETGVTQSPTHLIKTRGQQVTLRCSSQSGHNTVSWYQQALGQGPQFIFQYYREEENGRGNFPPRFSGLQFPNYSSELNVNALELDDSALYLCASSLGQGSGNTEAFFGQGTRLTVV.

The chain couples TRBV27 to TRBJ2-7; 7 nucleotides agree with TRBD1. This CDR3 has 16 residues. CDR1 and CDR2 from the germline V gene are MNHEY and SMNVEV (reference sequence). J lost 4 bases, V lost 4 bases, and 13 bases had no gene match. CDR3 in amino acids: CASSYLSTGTGYEQYF. CDR3 DNA: TGTGCCAGCAGTTACCTTTCGACAGGGACGGGATACGAGCAGTACTTC.

The rearrangement joins TRBV30 to TRBJ2-3; D unclear. The CDR3 loop spans 12 amino acids. Germline CDR1 and CDR2: GTSNPN and SVGIG (reference sequence). Trimming took 5 bases from V and 6 from J, leaving 12 bases between them. The CDR3 is CAWQPIGDTQYF. CDR3 coding DNA: TGTGCCTGGCAGCCCATCGGGGATACGCAGTATTTT.

The chain carries TRBV23-1 and TRBJ2-1; TRBD1 aligns across 7 bases. TRBV23-1 is classed as an ORF, of uncertain function. The ends lost 0 bases at V and 0 bases at J; junction bases unmatched: 11. The CDR3 runs 19 residues. The CDR3 reads CASSQSGQIVKSSYNEQFF. CDR3 in DNA: TGCGCCAGCAGTCAATCGGGACAGATAGTAAAGAGCTCCTACAATGAGCAGTTCTTC.

The rearrangement links TRBV5-1 to TRBJ2-2; 13 bases align to TRBD2. This CDR3 has 15 amino acids. The germline V gene encodes CDR1 SGHRS and CDR2 YFSETQ. The J segment lost 7 bases and the V segment lost 4 bases, leaving 4 bases of the junction unmatched. CDR3 sequence (DNA): TGCGCCAGCAGCCAGAGGACTAGCGGGAGCGGGGAGCTGTTTTTT. Its protein product is CASSQRTSGSGELFF. Full variable domain (remainder filled in from reference TRBV5-1 and TRBJ2-2): KAGVTQTPRYLIKTRGQQVTLSCSPISGHRSVSWYQQTPGQGLQFLFEYFSETQRNKGNFPGRFSGRQFSNSRSEMNVSTLELGDSALYLCASSQRTSGSGELFFGEGSRLTVL.

This clone has more than one count but fewer than ten. The chain recombines TRBV7-2 with TRBJ1-2; the D is unclear. Germline-derived CDR1 and CDR2 are SGHTA and FQGNSA. V shed 5 bases and J shed 8 bases, with 18 bases lying between them. The CDR3 is made up of 14 amino acids. For the CDR3, the DNA is TGTGCCAGCAGCGAGAACTATCCGACGGGGGGCTACACCTTC. It translates to CASSENYPTGGYTF.

The rearrangement links TRBV27 to TRBJ2-7; 8 bases fit TRBD2. CDR3 length equals 13 residues. With V trimmed by 5 bases and J by 4 bases, 4 bases remained unmatched. Germline CDR1 MNHEY, CDR2 SMNVEV (reference sequence). The CDR3 DNA reads TGTGCCAGCAGTGGTGGCGGGAGGTACGAGCAGTACTTC. Its protein is CASSGGGRYEQYF.

This sequence joins TRBV2 and TRBJ2-3, with TRBD2 identical over 12 bases. Germline V gives CDR1 SNHLY, CDR2 FYNNEI. After removal of 3 bases from V and 2 bases from J, the junction contained 3 bases not matched to a gene. The CDR3 spans 16 residues. The chain's CDR3 is CASSETSGSPTDTQYF. CDR3 DNA: TGTGCCAGCAGTGAGACTAGCGGGAGCCCCACAGATACGCAGTATTTT.

The chain employs TRBV11-2 and TRBJ2-7; weak D call: TRBD2 (6 bases). The CDR3 consists of 15 residues. Germline V gene lookup returns CDR1 SGHAT and CDR2 FQNNGV. V lost 4 bases, J lost 2 bases, and 15 bases lay in between. CDR3 sequence: CASSSVRDSTYEQYF. The DNA for the CDR3 is TGTGCCAGCAGCTCAGTAAGGGACTCGACCTACGAGCAGTACTTC.

V and J are TRBV5-1 and TRBJ1-1; D is unresolved. Trimming cost V 0 bases and J 0 bases, with 6 bases left between them. The CDR3 loop spans 14 amino acids. Germline CDR1 and CDR2: SGHRS and YFSETQ. The CDR3 region has the DNA TGCGCCAGCAGCTTGGCGGAGATGAACACTGAAGCTTTCTTT. This translates into CASSLAEMNTEAFF.

CDR3 DNA: TGCAGCACGGCCTCTCGCCAGGCCCGAAAAGAGACCCAGTACTTC. Translated, it gives CSTASRQARKETQYF. The chain uses TRBV29-1 and TRBJ2-5; no clear D gene. CDR3 length: 15 residues. Germline V gene sequence: CDR1 SQVTM, CDR2 ANQGSEA. Trimming stripped 8 bases from V and 3 bases from J, with 22 bases between. The full variable domain, completed using reference TRBV29-1 and TRBJ2-5, is SAVISQKPSRDICQRGTSLTIQCQVDSQVTMMFWYRQQPGQSLTLIATANQGSEATYESGFVIDKFPISRPNLTFSTLTVSNMSPEDSSIYLCSTASRQARKETQYFGPGTRLLVL.

This rearrangement joins TRBV2 to TRBJ2-7; 7 nucleotides match TRBD2. Losses at the gene ends were 5 bases for V and 2 bases for J; bases not matched to a gene: 9. There are 15 residues in the CDR3. The germline V gene encodes CDR1 SNHLY and CDR2 FYNNEI. CDR3 DNA: TGTGCCAGCAGTAGTGGCGGGAGTGTCACCTACGAGCAGTACTTC. Amino acid sequence: CASSSGGSVTYEQYF. Drawing the rest from reference TRBV2 and TRBJ2-7, the complete variable domain is EPEVTQTPSHQVTQMGQEVILRCVPISNHLYFYWYRQILGQKVEFLVSFYNNEISEKSEIFDDQFSVERPDGSNFTLKIRSTKLEDSAMYFCASSSGGSVTYEQYFGPGTRLTVT.

This clone was seen more than once but under ten times. The chain links TRBV11-2 to TRBJ1-2; the match to TRBD1 covers 7 bases. Germline V CDR1 and CDR2: SGHAT, FQNNGV. Germline trimming cut 5 bases from V and 4 bases from J; bases unmatched to any gene: 10. This CDR3 is 15 amino acids long. The CDR3 coding sequence is TGTGCCAGCAGCCTGAATACGGGACAGCTCTATGGCTACACCTTC. Its protein product is CASSLNTGQLYGYTF.

The rearrangement joins TRBV11-2 to TRBJ2-1, with D perhaps TRBD1 (6 bases). CDR1 is SGHAT, CDR2 FQNNGV, per germline. The CDR3 is 13 amino acids. V was trimmed by 2 bases and J by 9 bases, leaving 11 bases between them. The DNA of the CDR3 is TGTGCCAGCAGCTTATTCAGGGGCGGTGAGCAGTTCTTC. The encoded protein is CASSLFRGGEQFF.